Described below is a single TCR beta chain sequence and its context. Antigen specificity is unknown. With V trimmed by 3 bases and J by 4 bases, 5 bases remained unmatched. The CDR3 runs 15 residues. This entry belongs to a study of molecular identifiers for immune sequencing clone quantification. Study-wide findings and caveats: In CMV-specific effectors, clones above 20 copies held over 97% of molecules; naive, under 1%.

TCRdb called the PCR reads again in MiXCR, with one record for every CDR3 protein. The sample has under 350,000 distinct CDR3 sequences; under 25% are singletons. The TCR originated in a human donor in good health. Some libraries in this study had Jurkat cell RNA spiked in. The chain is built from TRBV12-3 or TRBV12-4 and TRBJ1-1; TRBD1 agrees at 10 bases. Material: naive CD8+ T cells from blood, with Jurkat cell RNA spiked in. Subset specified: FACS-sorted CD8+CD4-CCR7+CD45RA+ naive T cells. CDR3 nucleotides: TGTGCCAGCAGTTTTCCCAGGACAGGGGGCACTGAAGCTTTCTTT. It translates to CASSFPRTGGTEAFF.